This T cell receptor beta chain was identified in a study of OX40 agonist ivuxolimab in advanced cancers. The length of the CDR3 is 13 residues. V was pared by 3 bases and J by 3 bases, with 8 bases between. Germline-derived CDR1 and CDR2 are LNHDA and SQIVND (reference sequence). Regarding this clone: Its antigen is unknown.

Sampling times: baseline, cycle 4 day 1, cycle 7 day 1. Generated by immunoSEQ multiplex PCR, the TCRdb table keeps only in-frame clones and is missing some. The sample shows some 10,000 clones, less than 90% of them seen only once. The study, taken as a whole, reports: It was also the case that some nonresponders had low normalized T-cell clonal expansion. The average count of expanded clones was higher among CD8+ T cells than among CD4+.

The gene calls are TRBV19 and TRBJ1-1, with D perhaps TRBD1 (6 bases). This specimen was CD4+ or CD8+ T cells sorted from blood, taken in a trial of the OX40 agonist ivuxolimab. This sequence was found in an adult with an advanced solid tumor such as melanoma, head and neck, liver or kidney cancer. The CDR3 here is CASSIGGHTEAFF. DNA for the CDR3: TGTGCCAGTAGTATCGGGGGGCACACTGAAGCTTTCTTT.